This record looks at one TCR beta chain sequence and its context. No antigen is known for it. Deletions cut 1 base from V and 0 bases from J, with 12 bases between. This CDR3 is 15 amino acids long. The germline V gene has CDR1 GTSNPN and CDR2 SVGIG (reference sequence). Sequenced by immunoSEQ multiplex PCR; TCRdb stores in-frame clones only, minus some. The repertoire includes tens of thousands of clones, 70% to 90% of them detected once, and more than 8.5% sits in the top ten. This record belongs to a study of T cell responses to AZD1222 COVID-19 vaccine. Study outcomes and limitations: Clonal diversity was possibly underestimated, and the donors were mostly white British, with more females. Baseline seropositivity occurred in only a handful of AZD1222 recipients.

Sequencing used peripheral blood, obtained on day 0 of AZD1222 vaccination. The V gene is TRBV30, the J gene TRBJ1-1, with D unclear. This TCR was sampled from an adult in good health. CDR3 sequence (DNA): TGTGCCTGGAGTGAGCTGGTCGGACTGAACACTGAAGCTTTCTTT. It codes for CAWSELVGLNTEAFF. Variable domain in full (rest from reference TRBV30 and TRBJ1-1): SQTIHQWPATLVQPVGSPLSLECTVEGTSNPNLYWYRQAAGRGLQLLFYSVGIGQISSEVPQNLSASRPQDRQFILSSKKLLLSDSGFYLCAWSELVGLNTEAFFGQGTRLTVV.